Below, one TCR beta chain is given with its context. Its antigen is unidentified. The sample comes from a study of CD8 T cells in ankylosing spondylitis. Study findings and constraints: Clones linked to the disease showed a CD8+ phenotype. They occurred at relatively low frequencies in peripheral blood.

Germline CDR1 reads KGHDR; CDR2 reads SFDVKD. The CDR3 is 17 amino acids. V was shortened by 2 bases and J by 6 bases, with 18 bases between the two germline ends. TCRdb analysed the 5' RACE reads with MiXCR anew, one entry per CDR3 protein. The sample yields around 130,000 distinct CDR3 sequences, around 9.3% seen once. The sequenced material came from blood, either unsorted or a sorted T cell fraction (not recorded which). The TCR comes from a male donor with ankylosing spondylitis or in good health (not recorded which). V usage is TRBV24-1 and J usage is TRBJ2-2; no clear D gene. CDR3 sequence: CATSDSRASLIAGELFF. CDR3 DNA sequence: TGTGCCACCAGTGATTCCCGAGCGAGCCTCATAGCCGGGGAGCTGTTTTTT.